These T cell receptor beta chains were read from a single sample in a study of blood T cells in healthy people across ages. TCRdb re-called the 5' RACE reads through MiXCR, storing one row per CDR3 protein. Of more than 600,000 distinct CDR3 sequences in the sample, 20% to 25% are singletons; the top ten hold 9% to 9.5%. This sample was also put to use in a study of T cells of mothers and their children.

Sequenced sample: blood. Source of these receptors: a boy younger than 18 in good health. The CDR3 runs from the conserved cysteine through the conserved F or W. The order of the fields is clone size, D gene, CDR3 length, V gene, J gene, CDR3 protein, CDR3 DNA. A D gene is named only where the DNA matches it firmly. Part of the rows lack a size; the others show once, few, many or a class for expanded clones.

few,NA,17,TRBV7-2,TRBJ2-1,CASSLRGAGVRYNEQFF,TGTGCCAGCAGCTTAAGGGGGGCGGGAGTAAGGTACAATGAGCAGTTCTTC
NA,TRBD2,14,TRBV20-1,TRBJ2-5,CSARAVAGVETQYF,TGCAGTGCTAGGGCGGTAGCGGGGGTGGAGACCCAGTACTTC
NA,NA,15,TRBV4-1,TRBJ1-6,CASSQVDRDGSPLHF,TGCGCCAGCAGCCAAGTTGATAGGGACGGTTCACCCCTCCACTTT
NA,NA,13,TRBV7-8,TRBJ2-1,CASSRDSDNEQFF,TGTGCCAGCAGCAGGGACTCCGACAATGAGCAGTTCTTC
few,NA,14,TRBV12-3/TRBV12-4,TRBJ1-1,CASNSGRTNTEAFF,TGTGCCAGCAATTCTGGACGGACGAACACTGAAGCTTTCTTT
NA,NA,15,TRBV24-1,TRBJ2-5,CATSDLRANQETQYF,TGTGCCACCAGTGATTTGCGGGCTAACCAAGAGACCCAGTACTTC
NA,TRBD1,15,TRBV28,TRBJ2-3,CASGVGTVVADTQYF,TGTGCCAGCGGGGTTGGGACAGTAGTCGCAGATACGCAGTATTTT
NA,NA,15,TRBV28,TRBJ2-5,CASSYRGFIVETQYF,TGTGCCAGCAGTTATCGGGGCTTTATTGTAGAGACCCAGTACTTC
few,NA,18,TRBV29-1,TRBJ1-1,CSVEGLEIQETLMTEAFF,TGCAGCGTTGAGGGTCTCGAAATACAGGAGACGTTAATGACTGAAGCTTTCTTT
NA,NA,15,TRBV3-1,TRBJ2-3,CASSHESDGQDTQYF,TGTGCCAGCAGCCACGAGTCGGACGGTCAAGATACGCAGTATTTT
NA,NA,14,TRBV7-9,TRBJ2-3,CASSLGLAEDTQYF,TGTGCCAGCAGCTTAGGGCTAGCAGAGGATACGCAATATTTT
NA,NA,14,TRBV7-2,TRBJ2-3,CASSFAGVTDTQYF,TGTGCCAGCAGCTTCGCAGGGGTTACAGATACGCAGTATTTT
NA,NA,18,TRBV7-9,TRBJ1-6,CASSSYASGLSYNSPLHF,TGTGCCAGCAGCTCATACGCTTCGGGCCTCTCCTATAATTCACCCCTCCACTTT
few,TRBD1,14,TRBV7-9,TRBJ2-7,CASSSGQGRYEQYF,TGTGCCAGCAGCTCCGGACAGGGGAGGTACGAGCAGTACTTC
NA,NA,10,TRBV2,TRBJ2-1,CASSGLEQFF,TGTGCCAGCAGTGGCCTGGAGCAGTTCTTC
few,TRBD1,14,TRBV7-2,TRBJ1-1,CASSPTGGGTEAFF,TGTGCCAGCAGCCCCACAGGGGGCGGCACTGAAGCTTTCTTT
NA,NA,15,TRBV6-4,TRBJ1-1,CASGGKDGDLCEAFF,TGTGCCAGCGGGGGGAAAGACGGGGATCTCTGTGAAGCTTTCTTT
many,NA,16,TRBV7-2,TRBJ1-3,CASSLVGLGSGNTIYF,TGTGCCAGCAGCTTAGTGGGGCTTGGTAGTGGAAACACCATATATTTT
once,NA,12,TRBV29-1,TRBJ1-2,CSVEKGLPGYTF,TGCAGCGTTGAAAAGGGCCTCCCGGGCTACACCTTC
few,TRBD1,15,TRBV20-1,TRBJ2-7,CSARFLTGMSYEQYF,TGCAGTGCTAGGTTCCTGACAGGGATGTCCTACGAGCAGTACTTC
NA,NA,15,TRBV4-3,TRBJ2-3,CASSQDQIMADTQYF,TGCGCCAGCAGCCAAGACCAGATAATGGCAGATACGCAGTATTTT
NA,NA,15,TRBV12-3/TRBV12-4,TRBJ2-3,CASSSWTDNTDTQYF,TGTGCCAGCAGTTCCTGGACAGATAACACAGATACGCAGTATTTT
NA,NA,14,TRBV4-3,TRBJ1-6,CASSQRTGQSPLHF,TGCGCCAGCAGCCAAAGAACAGGGCAGTCACCCCTCCACTTT
once,TRBD1,14,TRBV6-2/TRBV6-3,TRBJ2-1,CASRPGGGYNEQFF,TGTGCCAGCAGACCAGGGGGCGGCTACAATGAGCAGTTCTTC
NA,NA,14,TRBV25-1,TRBJ2-3,CASSEWGETDTQYF,TGTGCCAGCAGTGAATGGGGGGAGACAGATACGCAGTATTTT
NA,TRBD1,16,TRBV5-1,TRBJ2-1,CANSLGAGGWYNEQFF,TGCGCCAACAGCTTGGGGGCAGGGGGCTGGTACAATGAGCAGTTCTTC
many,NA,17,TRBV20-1,TRBJ1-2,CSARTEGFLGLGYGYTF,TGCAGTGCTAGAACCGAGGGGTTTCTGGGGCTTGGCTATGGCTACACCTTC
NA,TRBD1,15,TRBV6-2/TRBV6-3,TRBJ1-5,CASSSRTGLNQPQHF,TGTGCCAGCAGTAGTAGGACAGGGTTGAATCAGCCCCAGCATTTT
many,NA,12,TRBV28,TRBJ2-7,CASSSSRYEQYF,TGTGCCAGCAGTTCCAGTCGCTACGAGCAGTACTTC
NA,NA,12,TRBV24-1,TRBJ2-3,CATGESTDTQYF,TGTGCCACCGGAGAGAGCACAGATACGCAGTATTTT
few,TRBD1,16,TRBV14,TRBJ1-3,CASSPRTGTSGNTIYF,TGTGCCAGCAGCCCACGGACAGGGACCTCTGGAAACACCATATATTTT
NA,TRBD1,16,TRBV7-2,TRBJ2-5,CASSLARDRGEETQYF,TGTGCCAGCAGCTTAGCCAGGGACAGGGGGGAAGAGACCCAGTACTTC
NA,NA,14,TRBV7-8,TRBJ2-7,CASSLISAAYEQYF,TGTGCCAGCAGCTTAATCTCGGCAGCTTACGAGCAGTACTTC
NA,NA,13,TRBV5-1,TRBJ2-5,CASSQQGLETQYF,TGCGCCAGCAGCCAGCAGGGTTTGGAGACCCAGTACTTC
few,TRBD1,15,TRBV6-2/TRBV6-3,TRBJ1-2,CASSHHGQGDSGYTF,TGTGCCAGCAGCCACCACGGACAGGGGGATAGTGGCTACACCTTC
few,TRBD2,20,TRBV7-8,TRBJ2-1,CASSLSYGVVAGGGVNEQFF,TGTGCCAGCAGCTTATCTTACGGTGTGGTAGCGGGAGGGGGGGTCAATGAGCAGTTCTTC
few,NA,13,TRBV29-1,TRBJ2-5,CSVASGVRETQYF,TGCAGCGTTGCGTCAGGGGTCCGAGAGACCCAGTACTTC
NA,NA,19,TRBV4-2,TRBJ1-5,CASSQEFGGMWDSNQPQHF,TGTGCCAGCAGCCAAGAGTTCGGGGGAATGTGGGATAGCAATCAGCCCCAGCATTTT
NA,NA,14,TRBV4-2,TRBJ1-6,CASGSGDTYLPLHF,TGTGCCAGCGGATCCGGGGACACCTACTTACCCCTCCACTTT
NA,TRBD2,15,TRBV20-1,TRBJ2-7,CSARDFGGAPYEQYF,TGCAGTGCTAGAGATTTCGGGGGGGCTCCCTACGAGCAGTACTTC
few,NA,15,TRBV2,TRBJ2-5,CASSEALGRRETQYF,TGTGCCAGCAGTGAAGCATTGGGAAGGCGGGAGACCCAGTACTTC
few,TRBD1,15,TRBV29-1,TRBJ1-1,CSAQYRGHSNTEAFF,TGCAGCGCCCAATACAGGGGGCATTCGAACACTGAAGCTTTCTTT